The 12 T cell receptor beta chains reported below all come from one sample, sequenced in a study of blood T cells in healthy people across ages. Primed by a sample-barcoded 5' primer and a J-beta primer mix, a second PCR proceeded for about 6 to 11 cycles. Each CDR3 protein gets one entry after TCRdb re-called the 5' RACE reads with MiXCR. The sample includes around 1.5 million distinct CDR3 sequences, roughly 40% of them seen just once. Input material: blood. Receptors originate from a young woman in good health.

The rearrangement uses TRBV4-1 and TRBJ2-1; 9 nucleotides align to TRBD2. V dropped 1 base and J dropped 3; count of bases not matched to a gene: 16. Germline V gene sequence: CDR1 MGHRA, CDR2 YSYEKL. CDR3 length: 20 residues. CDR3 in amino acids: CASSQGAVWLAGSYYNEQFF. CDR3 nucleotides: TGCGCCAGCAGCCAAGGGGCGGTCTGGCTAGCGGGGTCCTACTACAATGAGCAGTTCTTC.

Many counts were recorded for this clonotype. This chain links TRBV25-1 with TRBJ2-1, with unresolved D. The V end was cut by 7 bases, the J end by 5 bases, with 15 bases between. The germline CDR1 and CDR2 sequences are MGHDK and SYGVNS. The CDR3 runs to 14 residues. The CDR3 region is CASTLQGRNNEQFF. CDR3 DNA sequence: TGTGCCAGCACCCTCCAAGGAAGGAACAATGAGCAGTTCTTC.

The chain couples TRBV7-9 to TRBJ1-5, with 8 bases identical to TRBD1. The J segment lost 5 bases and the V segment lost 2 bases, leaving 2 bases of the junction unmatched. Per germline, CDR1 SEHNR and CDR2 FQNEAQ (reference sequence). This CDR3 has 14 residues. The chain's CDR3 is CASSLSTGDQPQHF. The CDR3 DNA reads as TGTGCCAGCAGCTTATCGACAGGGGATCAGCCCCAGCATTTT.

This clonotype was seen more than once but under ten times. The chain recombines TRBV18 with TRBJ1-1; D gene ambiguous. Germline lookup yields CDR1 KGHSH and CDR2 LQKENI. The CDR3 sequence is 12 residues long. Trimming removed 3 bases from V and 5 bases from J, with 7 bases in between. As DNA, the CDR3 is TGTGCCAGCTCACCGCGGGAAACTGAAGCTTTCTTT. The encoded protein is CASSPRETEAFF. Full variable domain (rest looked up from reference TRBV18 and TRBJ1-1): NAGVMQNPRHLVRRRGQEARLRCSPMKGHSHVYWYRQLPEEGLKFMVYLQKENIIDESGMPKERFSAEFPKEGPSILRIQQVVRGDSAAYFCASSPRETEAFFGQGTRLTVV.

In the case of this clonotype: One junction end does not reproduce the germline sequence, and a read error may be involved. The V and J genes are TRBV4-1 and TRBJ1-2, with a weak D call TRBD1 (5 bases). Germline V CDR1 and CDR2: MGHRA, YSYEKL. This CDR3 has 18 residues. The CDR3 is CASSQGGKTALTNYGNTF. The CDR3, as DNA: TGCGCCAGCAGCCAAGGGGGGAAGACAGCCCTAACTAACTATGGCAACACCTTC.

The chain recombines TRBV9 with TRBJ1-6; D is unresolved. V shed 3 bases and J shed 1 base, with 17 bases lying between them. CDR1 SGDLS and CDR2 YYNGEE come from the germline V gene. This CDR3 is 18 amino acids long. CDR3 DNA: TGTGCCAGCAGCGCGACCATTACCGGAAAGTCCTATAATTCACCCCTCCACTTT. Its translation: CASSATITGKSYNSPLHF.

The chain has TRBV6-5 and TRBJ1-2; 9 nucleotides agree with TRBD1. The CDR3 sequence is 15 residues long. The germline V gene encodes CDR1 MNHEY and CDR2 SVGAGI. V trimming: 5 bases; J trimming: 6 bases; junction bases outside the gene matches: 10. CDR3 loop: CASSKPGQGNDGYTF. DNA of the CDR3: TGTGCCAGCAGTAAGCCGGGACAGGGCAACGATGGCTACACCTTC.

The V and J genes are TRBV4-1 and TRBJ2-1; D call uncertain. This CDR3 contains 13 residues. V lost 4 bases and J lost 9, with 13 bases in between. Germline V gene sequence: CDR1 MGHRA, CDR2 YSYEKL. This chain's CDR3 is CASSRGETVEQFF. CDR3 DNA: TGCGCCAGCAGCCGAGGAGAAACTGTTGAGCAGTTCTTC.

There are a few counts of this clonotype. The CDR3 coding sequence is TGTGCCAGCAGTGCGGAGGTCTACTACAATGAGCAGTTCTTC. Translating it yields CASSAEVYYNEQFF. V usage is TRBV6-1 and J usage is TRBJ2-1; possible D gene TRBD2, 5 bases. Germline V gene lookup returns CDR1 MNHNS and CDR2 SASEGT. The V end lost 4 bases, the J end lost 3 bases, and 10 bases lay between the germline ends. The CDR3 runs 14 residues.

J is TRBJ2-3 and V is TRBV9, with 7 bases that match TRBD1. Germline CDR1 is SGDLS and CDR2 is YYNGEE. Germline trimming cut 3 bases from V and 1 base from J; bases unmatched to any gene: 5. The CDR3 has 15 residues. CDR3 region: CASSGPTGGTDTQYF. The CDR3 DNA sequence: TGTGCCAGCAGCGGCCCTACAGGGGGCACAGATACGCAGTATTTT. The full variable domain, completed using reference TRBV9 and TRBJ2-3, is DSGVTQTPKHLITATGQRVTLRCSPRSGDLSVYWYQQSLDQGLQFLIQYYNGEERAKGNILERFSAQQFPDLHSELNLSSLELGDSALYFCASSGPTGGTDTQYFGPGTRLTVL.

This chain connects TRBV29-1 to TRBJ1-2; D is unclear. Germline CDR1 and CDR2: SQVTM and ANQGSEA. The ends were cut back, 0 bases at V and 3 bases at J, with 11 bases in the middle. The CDR3 is 14 amino acids. The CDR3 nucleotides read TGCAGCGTTGAAGAACCGGGGTTGGACTATGGCTACACCTTC. This translates into CSVEEPGLDYGYTF. Combining the CDR3 with reference TRBV29-1 and TRBJ1-2 gives the whole variable domain SAVISQKPSRDICQRGTSLTIQCQVDSQVTMMFWYRQQPGQSLTLIATANQGSEATYESGFVIDKFPISRPNLTFSTLTVSNMSPEDSSIYLCSVEEPGLDYGYTFGSGTRLTVV.

This clonotype was detected a few times. J is TRBJ1-5 and V is TRBV12-3 or TRBV12-4; D not certain. The CDR3 length is 16 residues. V was shortened by 7 bases and J by 2 bases, with 18 bases between the two germline ends. The CDR3 reads CASKHAGDLGNQPQHF. The CDR3 DNA sequence: TGTGCCAGCAAACACGCCGGGGATTTGGGCAATCAGCCCCAGCATTTT.